One sample yielded the 29 T cell receptor beta chains listed below, sequenced in a study of blood T cell repertoires in COVID-19. Clones were read by immunoSEQ multiplex PCR, and TCRdb kept only the in-frame ones, dropping some. Here the sample spans 55,000 to 80,000 clones, more than 75% being singletons. The sample consisted of peripheral blood. Receptors originate from a woman in her sixties or seventies with acute or convalescent COVID-19.

The table lists this clone with a count of one. The rearrangement joins TRBV6-2 or TRBV6-3 to TRBJ2-7; D remains ambiguous. The ends were cut back, 0 bases at V and 0 bases at J, with 21 bases in the middle. This CDR3 region has 19 residues. CDR1 and CDR2 (germline): MNHEY, SVGEGT. CDR3 sequence reads: CASSYSSPARPDNSYEQYF. Here the CDR3 DNA reads TGTGCCAGCAGTTACTCATCCCCCGCCAGGCCCGATAACTCCTACGAGCAGTACTTC.

The V call is TRBV6-2 or TRBV6-3, the J call TRBJ2-5; tentative D call: TRBD2 (5 bases). CDR3 length: 15 residues. Germline V lookup: CDR1 MNHEY, CDR2 SVGEGT. Deletions cut 2 bases from V and 5 bases from J, with 15 bases between. CDR3 bases: TGTGCCAGCAGTTACCAGCTGGGGAGCGAGGAGACCCAGTACTTC. It translates to CASSYQLGSEETQYF.

The V call is TRBV11-2, the J call TRBJ1-2; a weak D match, TRBD1 (6 bases). The CDR3 is made up of 18 amino acids. The V end was cut by 4 bases, the J end by 0 bases, with 21 bases between. Germline loops: CDR1 SGHAT, CDR2 FQNNGV. CDR3 in DNA: TGTGCCAGCAGCTCACGGCATCAAAGGACAGCAGCTAACTATGGCTACACCTTC. Its protein product is CASSSRHQRTAANYGYTF.

V gene TRBV12-3 or TRBV12-4 combines with J gene TRBJ1-1, with a possible D match to TRBD1 (6 bases). The CDR3 runs 13 residues. The V end was cut by 6 bases, the J end by 1 base, with 9 bases between. CDR3 sequence reads: CASSGQPNTEAFF. CDR3 DNA sequence: TGTGCCAGCAGCGGACAGCCGAACACTGAAGCTTTCTTT.

This sequence joins TRBV11-2 and TRBJ2-7, with TRBD1 identical over 7 bases. CDR1 and CDR2 (germline): SGHAT, FQNNGV. J gave up 3 bases and V 5 bases, and 7 bases lay outside the gene matches. This CDR3 is 14 amino acids long. CDR3 loop: CASSVPGQNYEQYF. In nucleotides, the CDR3 is TGTGCCAGCAGCGTACCGGGACAGAACTACGAGCAGTACTTC.

This clone was detected only a few times. The chain is built from TRBV7-8 and TRBJ2-7; 7 bases agree with TRBD1. The ends lost 5 bases at V and 4 bases at J; junction bases unmatched: 8. The CDR3 has 14 residues. Germline V lookup: CDR1 SGHVS, CDR2 FQNEAQ. CDR3 DNA: TGTGCCAGCAGCACGACAGGGACGGGGTACGAGCAGTACTTC. Encoded protein: CASSTTGTGYEQYF.

The chain has TRBV20-1 and TRBJ2-1; no reliable D call. V gave up 5 bases and J gave up 3 bases, with 5 bases separating them. Germline lookup yields CDR1 DFQATT and CDR2 SNEGSKA (reference sequence). This CDR3 has 11 amino acids. The CDR3 DNA sequence: TGCAGTGCTCCTAACTACAATGAGCAGTTCTTC. Its translation: CSAPNYNEQFF.

The chain employs TRBV7-2 and TRBJ1-6; 9 bases align to TRBD1. This CDR3 comprises 12 residues. The V gene end was trimmed by 4 bases and the J gene end by 18 bases; junction bases not matched to a gene: 7. Germline lookup yields CDR1 SGHTA and CDR2 FQGNSA. The CDR3 reads CASSSRTGDPHF. The CDR3 bases are TGTGCCAGCAGCTCCAGGACAGGGGATCCCCACTTT.

In this sample, this clone turned up once. The chain recombines TRBV2 with TRBJ1-1; no firm D call. The CDR3 loop spans 14 amino acids. V lost 5 bases, J lost 7 bases, and 17 bases lay in between. Germline V CDR1 and CDR2: SNHLY, FYNNEI. The CDR3: CASSLTRLGSEAFF. CDR3 bases: TGTGCCAGCAGTCTCACTCGACTCGGGAGTGAAGCTTTCTTT. Full variable domain (missing parts from reference TRBV2 and TRBJ1-1): EPEVTQTPSHQVTQMGQEVILRCVPISNHLYFYWYRQILGQKVEFLVSFYNNEISEKSEIFDDQFSVERPDGSNFTLKIRSTKLEDSAMYFCASSLTRLGSEAFFGQGTRLTVV.

The chain employs TRBV7-9 and TRBJ2-1; TRBD2 agrees at 12 bases. Germline V lookup: CDR1 SEHNR, CDR2 FQNEAQ (reference sequence). J gave up 13 bases and V 6 bases, and 16 bases lay outside the gene matches. The CDR3 runs 16 residues. The CDR3 reads CASSLIPSGREKEQFF. CDR3 nucleotides: TGTGCCAGCAGTTTAATCCCTAGCGGGAGGGAAAAGGAACAGTTCTTC.

This rearrangement joins TRBV3-1 (or the pseudogene TRBV3-2) to TRBJ2-2; a weak D match, TRBD1 (5 bases). V was trimmed by 1 base and J by 0 bases, leaving 9 bases between them. Per germline, CDR1 LGHDT and CDR2 YNNKEL (reference sequence). CDR3 length: 16 amino acids. Here the CDR3 DNA reads TGTGCCAGCAGCCAAGTTGCAGGGACGAACACCGGGGAGCTGTTTTTT. It specifies CASSQVAGTNTGELFF.

This clone was observed a single time. This chain links TRBV10-3 with TRBJ1-6; TRBD1 matches 8 bases. V shed 3 bases and J 7 bases; nucleotides not matched to a gene: 2. CDR3 size: 14 residues. Per the germline V gene, CDR1 is ENHRY and CDR2 is SYGVKD. CDR3 sequence: CAISEQGGNSPLHF. DNA of the CDR3: TGTGCCATCAGTGAACAGGGGGGCAATTCACCCCTCCACTTT.

The CDR3 DNA sequence: TGTGCCAGCAGCTTGGGGAGCGCGGCAACTGGAAACACCATATATTTT. Amino acids: CASSLGSAATGNTIYF. The chain couples TRBV7-2 to TRBJ1-3; no firm D call. Germline CDR1 SGHTA, CDR2 FQGNSA. The CDR3 is made up of 16 amino acids. The ends were cut back, 3 bases at V and 2 bases at J, with 14 bases in the middle.

Only a few counts were recorded for this clone. This sequence joins TRBV7-9 and TRBJ1-6; D gene unclear. CDR1 and CDR2 from the germline V gene are SEHNR and FQNEAQ (reference sequence). This CDR3 region has 16 residues. Deletions cut 3 bases from V and 5 bases from J, with 14 bases between. CDR3 region: CASSFRLSDDNSPLHF. The CDR3 DNA reads as TGTGCCAGCAGCTTCAGATTGTCAGATGATAATTCACCCCTCCACTTT. Variable domain in full (rest from reference TRBV7-9 and TRBJ1-6): DTGVSQNPRHKITKRGQNVTFRCDPISEHNRLYWYRQTLGQGPEFLTYFQNEAQLEKSRLLSDRFSAERPKGSFSTLEIQRTEQGDSAMYLCASSFRLSDDNSPLHFGNGTRLTVT.

The rearrangement joins TRBV14 to TRBJ2-2, with a weak D call TRBD1 (6 bases). Per the germline V gene, CDR1 is SGHDN and CDR2 is FVKESK. This CDR3 spans 16 amino acids. With 2 bases removed from V and 5 bases from J, the gap between germline ends came to 15 bases. The CDR3 DNA sequence: TGTGCCAGCAGCCAATTACAGGGAGTAGGGACCGGGGAGCTGTTTTTT. As protein: CASSQLQGVGTGELFF.

The chain recombines TRBV12-5 with TRBJ2-2, with TRBD1 as a possible D gene (6 bases). CDR3 length: 19 amino acids. CDR1 and CDR2 from the germline V gene are LGHNT and FRNRAP. V was trimmed by 0 bases and J by 1 base, leaving 18 bases between them. CDR3 sequence: CASGLVRGTLLRNTGELFF. The CDR3 DNA is TGTGCTAGTGGTTTGGTACGAGGGACACTCCTTCGGAACACCGGGGAGCTGTTTTTT.

The chain uses TRBV19 and TRBJ1-2; perhaps TRBD1 as D (5 bases). The germline V gene encodes CDR1 LNHDA and CDR2 SQIVND (reference sequence). With 4 bases removed from V and 3 bases from J, the gap between germline ends came to 12 bases. The CDR3 is 14 residues long. For the CDR3, the DNA is TGTGCCAGTAGTACGGGGAGGGGATACTATGGCTACACCTTC. This codes for CASSTGRGYYGYTF.

V and J are TRBV6-5 and TRBJ1-1; D is unresolved. CDR3 length: 13 amino acids. CDR1 is MNHEY, CDR2 SVGAGI, per germline. V was cut by 6 bases and J by 5 bases, with 13 bases left in between. The CDR3 bases are TGTGCCAGCAGGCCCACTGAGGATACTGAAGCTTTCTTT. Protein product: CASRPTEDTEAFF.

V and J are TRBV5-1 and TRBJ2-7; 9 positions agree with TRBD2. CDR3 length: 15 residues. V shed 4 bases, J shed 2 bases, and the junction held 7 bases outside the gene matches. Germline V CDR1 and CDR2: SGHRS, YFSETQ. The CDR3 region has the DNA TGCGCCAGCAGCATTTCTAGCGGGGCCCCCTACGAGCAGTACTTC. It specifies CASSISSGAPYEQYF.

V is TRBV15 and J is TRBJ2-1, with D possibly TRBD1 on 6 matching bases. With 1 base removed from V and 6 bases from J, the gap between germline ends came to 13 bases. The germline V gene has CDR1 LNHNV and CDR2 YYDKDF (reference sequence). The CDR3 covers 15 residues. The CDR3: CATSRAPTGSNEQFF. The DNA of the CDR3 is TGTGCCACCAGCAGAGCCCCAACAGGGTCCAATGAGCAGTTCTTC.

This clone has a handful of counts. The chain is built from TRBV12-3 or TRBV12-4 and TRBJ1-5; no reliable D call. CDR3 length: 13 residues. V was trimmed by 3 bases and J by 3 bases, leaving 6 bases between them. The DNA for the CDR3 is TGTGCCAGCAGTTTTTCCTTCAATCAGCCCCAGCATTTT. Translation: CASSFSFNQPQHF.

This clone was seen once. This chain joins TRBV5-1 and TRBJ2-3, with 8 bases identical to TRBD1. Germline V CDR1 and CDR2: SGHRS, YFSETQ. The CDR3 is made up of 16 amino acids. V lost 4 bases and J lost 4; bases outside the gene matches: 11. The CDR3 protein is CASSPQGEVFADTQYF. In nucleotides, the CDR3 is TGCGCCAGCAGCCCACAGGGGGAGGTCTTCGCAGATACGCAGTATTTT.

This sequence joins TRBV30 and TRBJ1-2; 10 nucleotides align to TRBD1. The V segment lost 5 bases and the J segment 3 bases; nucleotides outside the gene matches: 3. This CDR3 has 13 amino acids. CDR1 is GTSNPN, CDR2 SVGIG, per germline (reference sequence). The DNA of the CDR3 is TGTGCCTGGGGACAGGGGGTGGACTATGGCTACACCTTC. Translating it yields CAWGQGVDYGYTF.

The chain carries TRBV19 and TRBJ1-5; no clear D. Germline V gives CDR1 LNHDA, CDR2 SQIVND (reference sequence). The CDR3 runs to 16 residues. Trimming stripped 5 bases from V and 2 bases from J, with 16 bases between. CDR3 sequence (DNA): TGTGCCAGTAGTCTACCCGCGGGAGATGGCAATCAGCCCCAGCATTTT. It is translated as CASSLPAGDGNQPQHF.

The chain uses TRBV7-9 and TRBJ2-7; D is unclear. The CDR3 totals 17 residues. V was shortened by 5 bases and J by 3 bases, with 23 bases between the two germline ends. Germline CDR1 and CDR2: SEHNR and FQNEAQ (reference sequence). The CDR3 loop reads CASSGEGWNRTDYEQYF. Here the CDR3 DNA reads TGTGCCAGCAGCGGAGAAGGATGGAACCGAACGGACTACGAGCAGTACTTC.

The rearrangement uses TRBV2 and TRBJ2-7, with 7 positions matching TRBD1. The CDR3 sequence is 13 residues long. Germline-derived CDR1 and CDR2 are SNHLY and FYNNEI. V lost 3 bases to trimming and J lost 4 bases; unmatched junction nucleotides: 3. CDR3 nucleotides: TGTGCCAGCAGTGACGCACAGGGGTACGAGCAGTACTTC. It is translated as CASSDAQGYEQYF.

The V gene is TRBV10-3, the J gene TRBJ1-6; D perhaps matches TRBD1 (6 bases). Germline V CDR1 and CDR2: ENHRY, SYGVKD. The CDR3 length is 17 residues. V shed 4 bases and J shed 0 bases, with 13 bases lying between them. The CDR3 sequence is CAISVDRLRSYNSPLHF. The CDR3 coding sequence is TGTGCCATCAGTGTCGACAGGCTACGCTCCTATAATTCACCCCTCCACTTT.

This clone was observed a handful of times. CDR3 sequence (DNA): TGTGCCAGTAGTATAGACAGGGGTCCCAATCAGCCCCAGCATTTT. Its protein product is CASSIDRGPNQPQHF. V is TRBV19 and J is TRBJ1-5, with D perhaps TRBD1 (6 bases). The germline CDR1 and CDR2 sequences are LNHDA and SQIVND (reference sequence). V shed 0 bases and J shed 3 bases, with 9 bases lying between them. This CDR3 is 15 amino acids long.

The chain uses TRBV7-9 and TRBJ1-2; TRBD1 might be the D (5 bases). V dropped 0 bases and J dropped 4 bases, with 15 bases sitting between them. Germline CDR1 is SEHNR and CDR2 is FQNEAQ (reference sequence). CDR3 size: 16 residues. CDR3 nucleotides: TGTGCCAGCAGCTTAGCGGGCGCAGGGCTTAGCTATGGCTACACCTTC. Translating gives CASSLAGAGLSYGYTF. Based on the CDR3 plus reference TRBV7-9 and TRBJ1-2, the full variable domain is DTGVSQNPRHKITKRGQNVTFRCDPISEHNRLYWYRQTLGQGPEFLTYFQNEAQLEKSRLLSDRFSAERPKGSFSTLEIQRTEQGDSAMYLCASSLAGAGLSYGYTFGSGTRLTVV.